This T cell receptor beta chain was sequenced in a study of molecular identifiers for immune sequencing clone quantification. Study-wide points: Jurkat TCR RNA from one cell was spiked into more than 800,000 naive cells, and it was reportedly detectable there.

Based on a CD8+CD4-CCR7+CD45RA+ profile, naive CD8 T cells were sorted. This clonotype has ten or more counts. Its antigen is not known. It was with previously described methods and listed TCR primers that bulk TCR libraries were made. Each CDR3 protein is one row after TCRdb ran MiXCR on the PCR reads. The table shows approximately 550,000 distinct CDR3 sequences, with less than 30% occurring only once. This clonotype was sampled from a human donor in good health. Some libraries in this study had Jurkat cell RNA spiked in. Material: naive CD8+ T cells from blood, with Jurkat cell RNA spiked in. Subset given: FACS-sorted CD8+CD4-CCR7+CD45RA+ naive T cells.

Here the CDR3 reads CASATSETDTQYF. DNA of the CDR3: TGTGCCAGCGCTACGAGCGAGACAGATACGCAGTATTTT. V and J are TRBV5-4 and TRBJ2-3; D ambiguous. The germline CDR1 and CDR2 sequences are SGHNT and YYREEE (reference sequence). This CDR3 spans 13 amino acids. Trimming removed 7 bases from V and 3 bases from J, with 12 bases in between.